This TCR beta chain was recorded in a study of blood T cell repertoires in COVID-19. Germline CDR1 SEHNR, CDR2 FQNEAQ (reference sequence). Between the trimmed V and J ends, which lost 5 bases and 4 bases, there was a span of 15 bases. The CDR3 is 15 amino acids. Method: immunoSEQ multiplex PCR; TCRdb's copy keeps in-frame clones and lacks some. The top ten hold roughly 12% of the sample, which has roughly 180,000 clones, about 81% seen once. This clonotype originated in a woman older than 75 with COVID-19, enrolled during active disease. The chain couples TRBV7-9 to TRBJ2-1; perhaps TRBD1 as D (6 bases). The sequenced sample consisted of peripheral blood. CDR3 DNA sequence: TGTGCCAGCAGCCCCAGACAGGACGGGTACAATGAGCAGTTCTTC. As protein: CASSPRQDGYNEQFF.